This T cell receptor (beta chain) was retrieved from a study of blood T cell repertoires in COVID-19. Study background: T cells, B-cell-depleted T cells, or PBMCs provided the cDNA or gDNA that served as material.

Assay used: immunoSEQ multiplex PCR; TCRdb lists only in-frame clones, some missing. The data hold about 110,000 clones, with approximately 84% observed a single time. The CDR3 covers 12 residues. Germline V gene sequence: CDR1 MNHEY, CDR2 SVGAGI. V shed 8 bases and J shed 7 bases, with 15 bases lying between them. The sequence was collected from a woman aged 45-59 years with acute or convalescent COVID-19. Sequenced input: peripheral blood. The chain is built from TRBV6-5 and TRBJ2-7; weak D call: TRBD2 (6 bases). The DNA of the CDR3 is TGTGCCAGCGGGACTTGGCGTGGGGAGCAGTACTTC. As protein: CASGTWRGEQYF.